This TCR beta chain was recovered during a study of shared clonotypes between healthy human individuals. Findings of the study overall: Larger estimated richness was generally seen in naive subsets than in memory subsets.

This was a deep-level run. As originally analysed: From ImmunoSEQ came sequences covering only the junction and carrying no quality scores, so filtering differed. Assay used: immunoSEQ multiplex PCR; TCRdb lists only in-frame clones, some missing. That table is the source of V, J and clone size, and D and trimming were worked out from the DNA. The sample shows over a million clones, about four fifths of them seen only once. Concerning this clone itself: Its antigen remains unknown.

Sequenced sample: memory CD4+ T cells from PBMCs. Subset specified: CD45RA-negative fraction. This receptor was identified in a man between 18 and 29 years old in good health. Some clones in this sample may be carry-over from other donors' samples.

Here the CDR3 reads CASSQGFRGQWVGNTIYF. In nucleotides, the CDR3 is TGCGCCAGCAGCCAAGGGTTTCGGGGGCAATGGGTCGGAAACACCATATATTTT. This chain uses TRBV4-3 with TRBJ1-3; D might be TRBD1 (6 bases). The CDR3 totals 18 residues. V dropped 1 base and J dropped 4 bases, with 20 bases sitting between them. CDR1 LGHNA and CDR2 YSLEER come from the germline V gene.